The 20 T cell receptor beta chains given below trace back to one sample, sequenced in a study of T cell repertoires in cytomegalovirus infection. The antigens for these receptors are not known. TCRdb re-called the reads with MiXCR, one entry per CDR3 protein. The table has approximately 1,000,000 distinct CDR3 sequences, 30% to 40% seen once. The sample in question was cultured CD8+ T cells from PBMCs, obtained from culture after CMV antigen stimulation. These receptors were collected from a human donor in good health (CMV status not recorded). Some clones in this sample may be carry-over from other donors' samples.

The chain joins TRBV19 to TRBJ1-1; no reliable D call. Trimming took 1 base from V and 0 from J, leaving 9 bases between them. CDR1 is LNHDA, CDR2 SQIVND, per germline (reference sequence). CDR3 length: 15 residues. CDR3 amino acids: CASSIVAEMNTEAFF. DNA of the CDR3: TGTGCCAGTAGTATAGTTGCAGAGATGAACACTGAAGCTTTCTTT.

The rearrangement uses TRBV10-3 and TRBJ1-1; D possibly corresponds to TRBD1 (6 bases). This CDR3 has 13 amino acids. Trimming shortened V by 8 bases and J by 5 bases, and 15 bases separated the two germline ends. Germline CDR1 ENHRY, CDR2 SYGVKD. DNA for the CDR3: TGTGCCATCGAACAGGGCGAAGGAACTGAAGCTTTCTTT. Translation gives CAIEQGEGTEAFF.

This clonotype occurred once. This chain's CDR3 is CASSLRKTGELFF. Written as DNA, the CDR3 is TGCGCCAGCAGCTTGCGGAAGACCGGGGAGCTGTTTTTT. The chain employs TRBV4-1 and TRBJ2-2; D call uncertain. This CDR3 region has 13 residues. V was trimmed by 5 bases and J by 5 bases, leaving 9 bases between them. Germline V gene lookup returns CDR1 MGHRA and CDR2 YSYEKL.

This chain links TRBV7-9 with TRBJ2-2, with D maybe TRBD1 (5 bases). Trimming removed 1 base at V and 3 bases at J, with 9 bases between. CDR3 size: 15 residues. CDR1 and CDR2 from the germline V gene are SEHNR and FQNEAQ (reference sequence). The chain's CDR3 is CASSLGVGDTGELFF. Written as DNA, the CDR3 is TGTGCCAGCAGCTTAGGTGTAGGGGACACCGGGGAGCTGTTTTTT. Full variable domain (outside the CDR3, taken from reference TRBV7-9 and TRBJ2-2): DTGVSQNPRHKITKRGQNVTFRCDPISEHNRLYWYRQTLGQGPEFLTYFQNEAQLEKSRLLSDRFSAERPKGSFSTLEIQRTEQGDSAMYLCASSLGVGDTGELFFGEGSRLTVL.

This clonotype appeared many times. The gene calls are TRBV11-2 and TRBJ1-5; D unresolved. CDR1 and CDR2 from the germline V gene are SGHAT and FQNNGV. The CDR3 is made up of 15 amino acids. With 1 base removed from V and 2 bases from J, the gap between germline ends came to 9 bases. The CDR3 DNA follows: TGTGCCAGCAGCTTAGGATCGGGAGGCAATCAGCCCCAGCATTTT. It codes for CASSLGSGGNQPQHF.

This clonotype has ten or more counts. This chain uses TRBV10-3 with TRBJ2-3, with D possibly being TRBD1 (6 bases). The CDR3 has 16 amino acids. Germline assignment: CDR1 ENHRY and CDR2 SYGVKD. The V end was cut by 2 bases, the J end by 6 bases, with 18 bases between. The CDR3, as DNA: TGTGCCATCAGTGAGCCGATGAGACAGGCCGCGGATACGCAGTATTTT. Its protein product is CAISEPMRQAADTQYF.

The CDR3 here is CASSLATGLRDPTQYF. CDR3 nucleotides: TGTGCCAGCAGTTTAGCTACGGGCCTGAGGGACCCGACCCAGTACTTC. The chain recombines TRBV12-3 or TRBV12-4 with TRBJ2-5; D could derive from TRBD1 or TRBD2 (5 bases each). V dropped 0 bases and J dropped 7 bases, with 18 bases sitting between them. The CDR3 sequence is 16 residues long.

The V call is TRBV29-1, the J call TRBJ1-2, with 8 bases that match TRBD1. The ends lost 3 bases at V and 8 bases at J; junction bases unmatched: 5. CDR3 length: 12 residues. In germline, CDR1 is SQVTM, CDR2 ANQGSEA. The CDR3 sequence: CSVEPGGLGYTF. The CDR3 nucleotides read TGCAGCGTTGAGCCAGGGGGCTTAGGCTACACCTTC.

The J gene is TRBJ2-5, the V gene TRBV12-3 or TRBV12-4, with D perhaps given as TRBD1 or TRBD2 (6 bases each). The CDR3 is 15 amino acids. V was cut by 3 bases and J by 4 bases, with 15 bases left in between. The CDR3 spells CASSFGGGNLETQYF. Written as DNA, the CDR3 is TGTGCCAGCAGTTTTGGAGGGGGTAATCTAGAGACCCAGTACTTC.

J is TRBJ1-1 and V is TRBV12-3 or TRBV12-4; unclear D gene. There are 14 residues in the CDR3. Trimming removed 6 bases at V and 12 bases at J, with 23 bases between. In DNA, the CDR3 is TGTGCCAGCAGACCTAGTCGGGGAACCGGCAAAACTTTCTTT. Encoded protein: CASRPSRGTGKTFF.

The genes are TRBV10-1 and TRBJ1-5; 9 nucleotides line up with TRBD1. Germline assignment: CDR1 WNHNN and CDR2 SYGVQD (reference sequence). Germline trimming cut 9 bases from V and 1 base from J; bases unmatched to any gene: 7. This CDR3 is 15 amino acids long. The CDR3 loop reads CASDRGGASNQPQHF. In DNA form, the CDR3 reads TGCGCCAGTGACAGGGGGGGAGCAAGCAATCAGCCCCAGCATTTT.

This clonotype came up many times. This chain joins TRBV5-4 and TRBJ1-1; tentatively, D is TRBD1 (5 bases). The CDR3 covers 16 residues. Germline-derived CDR1 and CDR2 are SGHNT and YYREEE (reference sequence). V lost 0 bases to trimming and J lost 0 bases, with 12 bases between them. CDR3 DNA: TGTGCCAGCAGCTTGGGGGAGCGGGGGTTGAACACTGAAGCTTTCTTT. Protein product: CASSLGERGLNTEAFF.

At least ten counts were recorded for this clonotype. The V and J genes are TRBV28 and TRBJ1-5; D remains unclear. With 3 bases removed from V and 4 bases from J, the gap between germline ends came to 16 bases. The CDR3 is 16 residues long. Germline-derived CDR1 and CDR2 are MDHEN and SYDVKM. CDR3 coding DNA: TGTGCCAGCAGTTTCCTTGGGCCAGCCGAAAATCAGCCCCAGCATTTT. The encoded protein is CASSFLGPAENQPQHF.

This rearrangement joins TRBV20-1 to TRBJ1-2; TRBD1 is a possible D gene (5 bases). Trimming took 6 bases from V and 5 from J, leaving 10 bases between them. The germline V gene has CDR1 DFQATT and CDR2 SNEGSKA (reference sequence). The CDR3 loop spans 11 amino acids. CDR3: CSAISGYGYTF. CDR3 sequence (DNA): TGCAGTGCCATCTCAGGGTATGGCTACACCTTC.

The chain carries TRBV12-3 or TRBV12-4 and TRBJ1-2, with D uncertain. This CDR3 comprises 12 residues. V dropped 4 bases and J dropped 8 bases, with 11 bases sitting between them. CDR3 in amino acids: CASSSSKTGYTF. The CDR3, as DNA: TGTGCCAGCAGTTCTTCAAAAACCGGCTACACCTTC.

CDR3 sequence (DNA): TGTGCCAGCACCTTAAGGGGGCCGGCGAGCACAGATACGCAGTATTTT. It yields the protein CASTLRGPASTDTQYF. The rearrangement uses TRBV12-3 or TRBV12-4 and TRBJ2-3; 7 nucleotides align to TRBD1. Trimming took 7 bases from V and 0 from J; bases not matched to a gene: 10. The CDR3 spans 16 residues.

This clonotype was detected ten times or more. The chain has TRBV6-5 and TRBJ2-5; D is unclear. This CDR3 has 13 residues. The V gene's germline CDR1 is MNHEY and CDR2 SVGAGI. V was pared by 1 base and J by 3 bases, with 6 bases between. CDR3 DNA: TGTGCCAGCAGTTACTTACTAAAAGAGACCCAGTACTTC. This translates into CASSYLLKETQYF.

This clonotype has more than one count but fewer than ten. CDR3 nucleotide sequence: TGTGCCAGCAGCTTTGTAGCCGAACCAGATACGCAGTATTTT. This translates into CASSFVAEPDTQYF. J is TRBJ2-3 and V is TRBV7-8; D unresolved. The CDR3 contains 14 residues. CDR1 SGHVS and CDR2 FQNEAQ come from the germline V gene. V lost 3 bases to trimming and J lost 4 bases, with 11 bases between them.

At least ten counts were recorded for this clonotype. The chain uses TRBV7-8 and TRBJ2-2; perhaps D is TRBD1 or TRBD2 (5 bases each). Germline-derived CDR1 and CDR2 are SGHVS and FQNEAQ. The CDR3 sequence is 19 residues long. V shed 5 bases and J shed 0 bases, with 22 bases lying between them. Here the CDR3 DNA reads TGTGCCAGCAGCCAATGGGACGGAGAAATATCATCGAACACCGGGGAGCTGTTTTTT. Translation: CASSQWDGEISSNTGELFF.

This clonotype was counted at least ten times. At one end, the junction sequence differs from germline, possibly due to a read error. The V gene is TRBV7-7, the J gene TRBJ2-3; weak D call: TRBD2 (5 bases). Germline assignment: CDR1 SSHAT and CDR2 FNYEAQ (reference sequence). CDR3 length: 17 amino acids. The CDR3 DNA reads as TGTGCTAGCAGCCCCGGGGAAGGCCTCACGGGGACAGATACGCAGTATTTT. Translating gives CASSPGEGLTGTDTQYF.